The 10 T cell receptor beta chains reported below all come from one sample, sequenced in a study of pediatric ulcerative colitis. During colonoscopy, one to two rectal pinch biopsies were collected. Repertoires were generated with immunoSEQ multiplex PCR, while TCRdb's copy carries only in-frame clones and drops some. The sample contains approximately 17,000 clones, approximately 80% of which appear only once. Material for sequencing was gut tissue. The receptors were gathered from a boy aged 10-17 years who was a control in a study of pediatric ulcerative colitis.

The chain links TRBV7-2 to TRBJ2-7; the D is unclear. Germline V gives CDR1 SGHTA, CDR2 FQGNSA. The length of the CDR3 is 15 residues. Between the trimmed V and J ends, which lost 1 base and 2 bases, there was a span of 12 bases. The CDR3 protein is CASSLGVSPTYEQYF. The DNA of the CDR3 is TGTGCCAGCAGCTTAGGGGTCAGCCCAACCTACGAGCAGTACTTC. Using reference TRBV7-2 and TRBJ2-7 for the parts outside the CDR3, the full variable domain is GAGVSQSPSNKVTEKGKDVELRCDPISGHTALYWYRQSLGQGLEFLIYFQGNSAPDKSGLPSDRFSAERTGGSVSTLTIQRTQQEDSAVYLCASSLGVSPTYEQYFGPGTRLTVT.

This chain links TRBV28 with TRBJ2-1, with D possibly called TRBD1 or TRBD2 (6 bases each). The V and J ends lost 6 bases and 5 bases respectively, with 20 bases between them. This CDR3 comprises 16 residues. In germline, CDR1 is MDHEN, CDR2 SYDVKM. CDR3 nucleotides: TGTGCCAGCAGCCCACCGAGGGGGGTCCAGAACAATGAGCAGTTCTTC. Translating it yields CASSPPRGVQNNEQFF.

The V gene is TRBV6-1, the J gene TRBJ2-2; no clear D. The CDR3 covers 14 residues. Germline V lookup: CDR1 MNHNS, CDR2 SASEGT. Trimming pared 0 bases from V and 6 bases from J, leaving 8 bases between. Written as DNA, the CDR3 is TGTGCCAGCAGTGAAGCGATAGCCCCCGGGGAGCTGTTTTTT. It yields the protein CASSEAIAPGELFF.

The chain couples TRBV28 to TRBJ2-7; D tentatively fits TRBD1 or TRBD2 (5 bases each). The CDR3 spans 15 residues. V shed 6 bases and J shed 5 bases, with 20 bases lying between them. CDR1 is MDHEN and CDR2 is SYDVKM in the germline V gene. CDR3 region: CASSQPVGAGDEQYF. For the CDR3, the DNA is TGTGCCAGCAGCCAACCAGTAGGGGCCGGGGACGAGCAGTACTTC.

The chain joins TRBV29-1 to TRBJ1-2, with no clear D. This CDR3 has 11 residues. Deletions cut 5 bases from V and 8 bases from J, with 12 bases between. The germline V gene has CDR1 SQVTM and CDR2 ANQGSEA. This CDR3 is CSVLGSNGYTF. The CDR3 coding sequence is TGCAGCGTTCTGGGGTCTAACGGCTACACCTTC.

The V and J genes are TRBV5-1 and TRBJ2-5, with D unresolved. V lost 5 bases, J lost 3 bases, and 8 bases lay in between. Germline-derived CDR1 and CDR2 are SGHRS and YFSETQ. The CDR3 length is 12 residues. CDR3 nucleotides: TGCGCCAGCAGGAGGACGGAAGAGACCCAGTACTTC. Encoded protein: CASRRTEETQYF. Using reference TRBV5-1 and TRBJ2-5 for the parts outside the CDR3, the full variable domain is KAGVTQTPRYLIKTRGQQVTLSCSPISGHRSVSWYQQTPGQGLQFLFEYFSETQRNKGNFPGRFSGRQFSNSRSEMNVSTLELGDSALYLCASRRTEETQYFGPGTRLLVL.

This rearrangement joins TRBV10-1 to TRBJ2-7, with 7 positions matching TRBD2. Germline V gene sequence: CDR1 WNHNN, CDR2 SYGVQD (reference sequence). V was pared by 0 bases and J by 5 bases, with 1 base of the junction left unmatched. CDR3 size: 13 residues. The CDR3 sequence is CASSESGGNEQYF. The CDR3 DNA reads as TGCGCCAGCAGTGAGTCGGGGGGGAACGAGCAGTACTTC.

V and J are TRBV7-2 and TRBJ1-1, with a weak D call TRBD1 (5 bases). Germline CDR1 is SGHTA and CDR2 is FQGNSA. The V and J ends lost 8 bases and 4 bases respectively, with 14 bases between them. The CDR3 spans 13 residues. The CDR3 is CASCKRTLTEAFF. CDR3 nucleotide sequence: TGTGCCAGCTGCAAAAGGACACTCACTGAAGCTTTCTTT.

This clone came up once. The chain employs TRBV19 and TRBJ2-1; tentatively, D is TRBD2 (6 bases). From germline, CDR1 is LNHDA and CDR2 SQIVND (reference sequence). The CDR3 totals 15 residues. V was pared by 4 bases and J by 9 bases, with 19 bases between. In nucleotides, the CDR3 is TGTGCCAGTAGTACCCTGGGGGGAGTCGGGGTTGAGCAGTTCTTC. It is translated as CASSTLGGVGVEQFF. Based on the CDR3 plus reference TRBV19 and TRBJ2-1, the full variable domain is DGGITQSPKYLFRKEGQNVTLSCEQNLNHDAMYWYRQDPGQGLRLIYYSQIVNDFQKGDIAEGYSVSREKKESFPLTVTSAQKNPTAFYLCASSTLGGVGVEQFFGPGTRLTVL.

V and J are TRBV7-2 and TRBJ1-3, with D perhaps matching TRBD1 (5 bases). Germline CDR1 SGHTA, CDR2 FQGNSA. With 1 base removed from V and 0 bases from J, the gap between germline ends came to 10 bases. This CDR3 is built from 16 residues. The CDR3 sequence is CASSLVAGDSGNTIYF. The CDR3 coding sequence is TGTGCCAGCAGCTTAGTTGCGGGGGACTCTGGAAACACCATATATTTT.